This T cell receptor (gamma chain) was captured by sequencing in a study of human gamma delta and Vdelta1 T cells. TCRdb ran CATT on the PCR reads. This repertoire shows about 3,800 gamma-chain clones, roughly a sixth found once; its top ten account for approximately 7%. In the case of this clone: Its antigen is not identified. This same CDR3 is encoded by further DNA sequences in the sample.

Study-level points and caveats: Reportedly, Delta One T cells were polyclonal and broadly targeted acute myeloid leukemia.

This CDR3 comprises 13 residues. Germline V lookup: CDR1 EGSNGY, CDR2 YDSYNSKV. V shed 1 base and J 2 bases; nucleotides not matched to a gene: 2. This receptor was obtained from a human donor in good health. The V call is TRGV2, the J call TRGJ1 or TRGJ2. Sample: Vdelta1 gamma-delta T cells from blood grown in culture (DOT cells). In nucleotides, the CDR3 is TGTGCCACCTGGGACGGCGATTATTATAAGAAACTCTTT. Translating it yields CATWDGDYYKKLF.